One sample yielded the 25 T cell receptor beta chains listed below, sequenced in a study of shared clonotypes between healthy human individuals. The assay was immunoSEQ multiplex PCR, and TCRdb's table has in-frame clones only and misses some. The table shows more than 2 million clones, with 85% to 95% occurring only once. Source material: naive CD4+ T cells sorted from blood. The subset: CD45RA+ positively selected. These TCRs come from a man in his late teens or twenties in good health.

The CDR3 loop is CASSFSLWPHNEQFF. The CDR3 DNA reads TGTGCCAGCAGCTTTAGCCTTTGGCCCCACAATGAGCAGTTCTTC. The chain carries TRBV7-2 and TRBJ2-1; D gene unclear. V gave up 3 bases and J gave up 5 bases, with 14 bases separating them. Germline V gives CDR1 SGHTA, CDR2 FQGNSA. The CDR3 runs to 15 residues.

CDR3 nucleotide sequence: TGTGCCAGCAGCTTAGACGGGGGGCGCGACACCGGGGAGCTGTTTTTT. It is translated as CASSLDGGRDTGELFF. The chain is built from TRBV7-2 and TRBJ2-2; D is perhaps TRBD2 (7 bases). The CDR3 spans 16 residues. CDR1 and CDR2 (germline): SGHTA, FQGNSA. Deletions cut 1 base from V and 3 bases from J, with 12 bases between.

V is TRBV5-6 and J is TRBJ2-7, with TRBD2 matching 10 bases. CDR1 SGHDT and CDR2 YYEEEE come from the germline V gene. The J segment lost 3 bases and the V segment lost 0 bases, leaving 0 bases of the junction unmatched. There are 14 residues in the CDR3. The CDR3 here is CASSLVAGGYEQYF. CDR3 bases: TGTGCCAGCAGCTTGGTAGCGGGAGGCTACGAGCAGTACTTC.

CDR3 DNA: TGTGCCTGGACCGCGGGACAGCCCAATTCCTACGAGCAGTACTTC. Translating it yields CAWTAGQPNSYEQYF. This chain links TRBV30 with TRBJ2-7; a possible D gene is TRBD1 (7 bases). This CDR3 region has 15 residues. CDR1 GTSNPN and CDR2 SVGIG come from the germline V gene (reference sequence). Deletions cut 4 bases from V and 1 base from J, with 17 bases between.

The chain joins TRBV10-3 to TRBJ2-7, with D possibly called TRBD1 or TRBD2 (8 bases each). CDR1 is ENHRY, CDR2 SYGVKD, per germline. V lost 4 bases, J lost 7 bases, and 23 bases lay in between. CDR3 length: 16 residues. CDR3 nucleotide sequence: TGTGCCATCAGTGGAACAGGGGGGAGGCGGGAGGTTGAGCAGTACTTC. It codes for CAISGTGGRREVEQYF.

The rearrangement links TRBV6-5 to TRBJ2-7, with 7 bases matching TRBD1. V lost 0 bases, J lost 5 bases, and 4 bases stayed unmatched. The CDR3 is 14 residues long. Germline CDR1 and CDR2: MNHEY and SVGAGI. DNA of the CDR3: TGTGCCAGCAGTTACTCGACAGGGAGAAACGAGCAGTACTTC. Residues: CASSYSTGRNEQYF.

This chain connects TRBV25-1 to TRBJ1-4; D is unclear. This CDR3 spans 15 amino acids. V was pared by 3 bases and J by 7 bases, with 15 bases between. Germline CDR1 and CDR2: MGHDK and SYGVNS. CDR3 nucleotide sequence: TGTGCCAGCAGTGAGAGAAAGGAGGCCCGTGAAAAACTGTTTTTT. Protein product: CASSERKEAREKLFF.

The rearrangement links TRBV5-1 to TRBJ1-6; no clear D gene. This CDR3 comprises 14 residues. Trimming removed 0 bases from V and 7 bases from J, with 8 bases in between. Per germline, CDR1 SGHRS and CDR2 YFSETQ. CDR3 sequence: CASSLDQANSPLHF. The CDR3 bases are TGCGCCAGCAGCTTGGATCAGGCAAATTCACCCCTCCACTTT.

V and J are TRBV2 and TRBJ2-1; maybe TRBD2 (5 bases). The germline gives CDR1 SNHLY, CDR2 FYNNEI. The CDR3 consists of 15 residues. V was pared by 2 bases and J by 4 bases, with 12 bases between. The CDR3 here is CASSEPSKGYNEQFF. The CDR3 nucleotides read TGTGCCAGCAGTGAACCTAGCAAAGGTTACAATGAGCAGTTCTTC.

V is TRBV7-9 and J is TRBJ1-5; a possible D gene is TRBD1 (5 bases). Germline values: CDR1 SEHNR, CDR2 FQNEAQ (reference sequence). V was clipped by 5 bases and J by 7 bases, with 12 bases between them. The CDR3 sequence is 13 residues long. The CDR3 DNA reads TGTGCCAGCAGCCGGGGCCAGGACCAGCCCCAGCATTTT. Translated: CASSRGQDQPQHF.

Only one count was recorded for this clone. This chain uses TRBV28 with TRBJ2-7; TRBD1 might be the D (5 bases). In germline, CDR1 is MDHEN, CDR2 SYDVKM. The V gene lost 5 bases and the J gene lost 7 bases, with 9 bases spanning the gap. The length of the CDR3 is 11 residues. The CDR3 DNA is TGTGCCAGCAGTGCCCGGACAGAGCAGTACTTC. Its translation: CASSARTEQYF.

This clone came up once. The CDR3 sequence is CASSLQGANSPLHF. In nucleotides, the CDR3 is TGTGCCAGCAGTTTACAGGGGGCGAATTCACCCCTCCACTTT. The rearrangement joins TRBV6-1 to TRBJ1-6, with TRBD1 identical over 9 bases. The germline gives CDR1 MNHNS, CDR2 SASEGT. The CDR3 contains 14 residues. V lost 5 bases to trimming and J lost 7 bases; unmatched junction nucleotides: 3.

This chain links TRBV7-9 with TRBJ2-2; D is possibly TRBD1 or TRBD2 (6 bases each). Trimming stripped 3 bases from V and 6 bases from J, with 8 bases between. The germline gives CDR1 SEHNR, CDR2 FQNEAQ (reference sequence). The CDR3 is made up of 13 amino acids. CDR3 bases: TGTGCCAGCAGCTTGGGGGGCTCCGGGGAGCTGTTTTTT. It translates to CASSLGGSGELFF.

In DNA form, the CDR3 reads TGCGCCAGCAGCTTGGCCAAGCGGATGGACGGCGAGCAGTACTTC. Translation gives CASSLAKRMDGEQYF. The chain couples TRBV5-1 to TRBJ2-7; a possible D gene is TRBD2 (5 bases). CDR1 and CDR2 (germline): SGHRS, YFSETQ. Trimming took off 0 bases at V and 6 bases at J, with 16 bases between the two ends. CDR3 length: 15 residues.

The chain employs TRBV28 and TRBJ2-7; D ambiguous. The germline gives CDR1 MDHEN, CDR2 SYDVKM. V was trimmed by 5 bases and J by 0 bases, leaving 14 bases between them. CDR3 size: 15 residues. The DNA for the CDR3 is TGTGCCAGCAGTGTCGGCTGGGGTAACTCCTACGAGCAGTACTTC. Its protein product is CASSVGWGNSYEQYF.

Note on this clone: Other DNA sequences of this sample code for an identical CDR3. V gene TRBV6-5 combines with J gene TRBJ1-4; D gene unclear. Germline loops: CDR1 MNHEY, CDR2 SVGAGI. The CDR3 has 13 amino acids. The V end lost 0 bases, the J end lost 8 bases, and 7 bases lay between the germline ends. The CDR3 reads CASSYSPGEKLFF. Written as DNA, the CDR3 is TGTGCCAGCAGTTACTCCCCGGGAGAAAAACTGTTTTTT.

The table lists this clone with a count of one. Other DNA variants within this sample encode the same CDR3. The chain combines TRBV19 with TRBJ2-7; D might be TRBD1 or TRBD2, each matching 5 bases. Trimming left V 6 bases short and J 2 bases short, with 14 bases between. Looked up from germline, CDR1 is LNHDA and CDR2 is SQIVND (reference sequence). The CDR3 contains 14 residues. This CDR3 reads CASRGGQGPYEQYF. The CDR3 DNA sequence: TGTGCCAGTAGGGGCGGGCAGGGACCCTACGAGCAGTACTTC.

Of note for this clone: This specimen includes other DNA sequences encoding the same CDR3. V is TRBV2 and J is TRBJ2-1; TRBD2 matches 7 bases. With V trimmed by 4 bases and J by 1 base, 1 base remained unmatched. Germline V gene sequence: CDR1 SNHLY, CDR2 FYNNEI. This CDR3 region has 14 residues. Written as DNA, the CDR3 is TGTGCCAGCAGTGGGACTAGGTCCTACAATGAGCAGTTCTTC. This sequence encodes CASSGTRSYNEQFF.

V gene TRBV5-4 combines with J gene TRBJ2-1, with D hard to call. The length of the CDR3 is 11 residues. Trimming took 1 base from V and 8 from J, leaving 4 bases between them. The germline CDR1 and CDR2 sequences are SGHNT and YYREEE (reference sequence). For the CDR3, the DNA is TGTGCCAGCAGCTTGTTGGATGAGCAGTTCTTC. It specifies CASSLLDEQFF.

The J gene is TRBJ2-5, the V gene TRBV29-1; D is undetermined. Germline V gene data show CDR1 as SQVTM and CDR2 as ANQGSEA. The CDR3 has 12 amino acids. V lost 2 bases and J 6 bases, leaving 10 bases between the germline ends. CDR3 coding DNA: TGCAGCGTTGAACGCGGATCCCAGACCCAGTACTTC. This translates into CSVERGSQTQYF.

The chain recombines TRBV30 with TRBJ2-1; D might be TRBD1 (6 bases). CDR1 and CDR2 (germline): GTSNPN, SVGIG (reference sequence). The V end lost 3 bases, the J end lost 8 bases, and 8 bases lay between the germline ends. The CDR3 sequence is 11 residues long. The CDR3 loop is CAWRYRDEQFF. The CDR3 DNA sequence: TGTGCCTGGAGGTACAGGGATGAGCAGTTCTTC.

This sequence joins TRBV5-4 and TRBJ1-4; 7 nucleotides line up with TRBD1. The V and J ends lost 5 bases and 8 bases, in that order; junction bases with no gene match: 12. The CDR3 runs to 15 residues. CDR1 and CDR2 (germline): SGHNT, YYREEE (reference sequence). For the CDR3, the DNA is TGTGCCAGCAGTCCCAGGGGGGGCTTAGAGGAAAAACTGTTTTTT. Encoded protein: CASSPRGGLEEKLFF.

The genes are TRBV7-9 and TRBJ1-4; TRBD1 matches 10 bases. The V gene end was trimmed by 5 bases and the J gene end by 3 bases; junction bases not matched to a gene: 9. The CDR3 has 17 residues. Germline V gene data show CDR1 as SEHNR and CDR2 as FQNEAQ (reference sequence). CDR3 bases: TGTGCCAGCAGCGCTAGACAGGGGGCTCGGGCTAATGAAAAACTGTTTTTT. Translating it yields CASSARQGARANEKLFF.

The rearrangement uses TRBV5-1 and TRBJ1-4; a weak D match, TRBD1 (5 bases). The germline V gene encodes CDR1 SGHRS and CDR2 YFSETQ. V lost 0 bases to trimming and J lost 5 bases, with 14 bases between them. This CDR3 region has 16 residues. The DNA of the CDR3 is TGCGCCAGCAGCTTGGAGCCGGGACCCCGGAATGAAAAACTGTTTTTT. Amino acid sequence: CASSLEPGPRNEKLFF.

J is TRBJ2-3 and V is TRBV7-2, with D tentatively TRBD2 (5 bases). Deletions cut 6 bases from V and 6 bases from J, with 19 bases between. Per the germline V gene, CDR1 is SGHTA and CDR2 is FQGNSA. The CDR3 is made up of 15 amino acids. The CDR3 nucleotides are TGTGCCAGCAGACCGACCCCGCTAGCCACGGATACGCAGTATTTT. It is translated as CASRPTPLATDTQYF.